The clone carrying this T cell receptor beta chain showed up just a few times. The antigen remains unidentified. This specimen comes from a study of T cells after yellow fever vaccination. Study-wide context: When fractions had low cell numbers, they were prepared with SMART-Seq v4 Ultra Low Input.

TCRdb analysed the 5' RACE reads with MiXCR anew, one entry per CDR3 protein. The table records 250,000 to 350,000 distinct CDR3 sequences, about 10% of them present only once. With 6 bases removed from V and 5 bases from J, the gap between germline ends came to 16 bases. CDR1 and CDR2 (germline): MNHNY, SVGAGI (reference sequence). The CDR3 extends over 15 amino acids. Study-level results: In post-booster samples, most primary-vaccination clones reappeared (approximately 97% CD4, over 70% CD8). Weaker in magnitude, the secondary response showed a faster peak on day 5 versus 15.

The sequence was obtained from a man aged 18 to 30 who received the YFV17D yellow fever vaccine. V usage is TRBV6-6 and J usage is TRBJ2-2; D may correspond to TRBD1 or TRBD2 (5 bases each). Sequencing was performed on CD4+ T cells sorted from PBMCs, taken 5 days after the yellow fever booster vaccination. CDR3 sequence reads: CASRRGSGVTGELFF. CDR3 nucleotide sequence: TGTGCCAGCAGGAGGGGATCCGGGGTAACCGGGGAGCTGTTTTTT.